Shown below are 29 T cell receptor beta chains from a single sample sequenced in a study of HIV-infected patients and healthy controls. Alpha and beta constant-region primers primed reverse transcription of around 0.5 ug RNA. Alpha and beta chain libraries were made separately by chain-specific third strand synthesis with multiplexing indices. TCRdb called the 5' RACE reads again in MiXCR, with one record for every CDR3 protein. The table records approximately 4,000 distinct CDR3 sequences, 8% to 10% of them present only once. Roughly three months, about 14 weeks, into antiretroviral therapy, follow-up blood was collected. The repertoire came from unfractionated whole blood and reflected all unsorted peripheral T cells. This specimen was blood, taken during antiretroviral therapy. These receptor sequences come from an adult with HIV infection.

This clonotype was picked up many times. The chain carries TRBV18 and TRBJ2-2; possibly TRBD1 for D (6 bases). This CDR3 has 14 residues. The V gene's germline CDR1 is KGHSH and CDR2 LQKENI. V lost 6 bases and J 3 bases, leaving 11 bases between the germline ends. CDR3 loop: CASSRGGDTGELFF. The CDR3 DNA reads TGTGCCAGCTCCCGAGGGGGAGACACCGGGGAGCTGTTTTTT. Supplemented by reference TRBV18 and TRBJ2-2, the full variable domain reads NAGVMQNPRHLVRRRGQEARLRCSPMKGHSHVYWYRQLPEEGLKFMVYLQKENIIDESGMPKERFSAEFPKEGPSILRIQQVVRGDSAAYFCASSRGGDTGELFFGEGSRLTVL.

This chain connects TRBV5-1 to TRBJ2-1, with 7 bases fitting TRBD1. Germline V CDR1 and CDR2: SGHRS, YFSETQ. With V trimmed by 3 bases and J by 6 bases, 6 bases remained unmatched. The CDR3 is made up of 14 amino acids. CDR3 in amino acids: CASSWGQNINEQFF. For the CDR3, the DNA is TGCGCCAGCAGCTGGGGACAGAATATCAATGAGCAGTTCTTC.

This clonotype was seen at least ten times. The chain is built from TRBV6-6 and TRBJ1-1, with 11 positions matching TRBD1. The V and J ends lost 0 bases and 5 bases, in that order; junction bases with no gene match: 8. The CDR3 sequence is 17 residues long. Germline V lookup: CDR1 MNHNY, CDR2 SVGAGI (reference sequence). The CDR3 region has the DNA TGTGCCAGCAGTTACTCGTCAAGCGGGACAGGGGGGACTGAAGCTTTCTTT. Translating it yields CASSYSSSGTGGTEAFF.

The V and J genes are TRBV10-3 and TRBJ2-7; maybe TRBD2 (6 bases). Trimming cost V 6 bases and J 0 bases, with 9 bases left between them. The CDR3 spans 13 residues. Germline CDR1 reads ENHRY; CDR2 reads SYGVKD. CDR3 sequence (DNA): TGTGCCATCAGAGGAGGGCACTCCTACGAGCAGTACTTC. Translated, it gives CAIRGGHSYEQYF.

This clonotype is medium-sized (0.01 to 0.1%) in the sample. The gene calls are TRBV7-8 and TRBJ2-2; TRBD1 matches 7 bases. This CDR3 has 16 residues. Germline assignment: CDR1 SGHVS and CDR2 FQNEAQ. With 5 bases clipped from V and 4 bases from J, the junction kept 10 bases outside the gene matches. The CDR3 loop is CASSPSTGLGTGELFF. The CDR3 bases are TGTGCCAGCAGCCCCTCGACAGGGTTGGGCACCGGGGAGCTGTTTTTT.

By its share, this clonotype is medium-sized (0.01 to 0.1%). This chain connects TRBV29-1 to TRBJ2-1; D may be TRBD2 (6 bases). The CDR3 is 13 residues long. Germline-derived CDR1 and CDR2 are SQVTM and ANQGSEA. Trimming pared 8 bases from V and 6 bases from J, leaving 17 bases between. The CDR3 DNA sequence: TGCAGCTCCCAACAGCTAGCGTCCAATGAGCAGTTCTTC. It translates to CSSQQLASNEQFF.

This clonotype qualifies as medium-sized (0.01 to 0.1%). The CDR3 reads CASSPMLADNEQFF. CDR3 nucleotides: TGTGCCAGCAGCCCGATGCTAGCGGACAATGAGCAGTTCTTC. The chain couples TRBV7-3 to TRBJ2-1; 7 bases fit TRBD2. Germline-derived CDR1 and CDR2 are SGHTA and FQGTGA. CDR3 length: 14 residues. V lost 5 bases to trimming and J lost 5 bases; unmatched junction nucleotides: 6.

CDR3 in amino acids: CASSPTTARGKYAGELFF. CDR3 in DNA: TGTGCCAGCAGCCCCACCACCGCTCGGGGCAAATATGCCGGGGAGCTGTTTTTT. The J gene is TRBJ2-2, the V gene TRBV7-2, with D tentatively TRBD1 or TRBD2 (5 bases each). This CDR3 spans 18 amino acids. Trimming took 5 bases from V and 6 from J, leaving 25 bases between them. Germline V CDR1 and CDR2: SGHTA, FQGNSA.

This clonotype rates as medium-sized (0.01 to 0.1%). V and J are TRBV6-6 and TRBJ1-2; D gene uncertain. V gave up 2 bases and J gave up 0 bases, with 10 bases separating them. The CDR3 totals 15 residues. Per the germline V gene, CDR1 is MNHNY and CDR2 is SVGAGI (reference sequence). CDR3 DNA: TGTGCCAGCAGTTACACGAGGGAAGCTAACTATGGCTACACCTTC. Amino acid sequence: CASSYTREANYGYTF.

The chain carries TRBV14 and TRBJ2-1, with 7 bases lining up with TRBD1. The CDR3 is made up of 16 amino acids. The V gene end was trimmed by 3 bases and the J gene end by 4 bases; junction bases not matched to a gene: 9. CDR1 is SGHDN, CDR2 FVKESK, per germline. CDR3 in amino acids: CASSHLKAGGYNEQFF. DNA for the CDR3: TGTGCCAGCAGCCACTTAAAGGCAGGGGGTTACAATGAGCAGTTCTTC.

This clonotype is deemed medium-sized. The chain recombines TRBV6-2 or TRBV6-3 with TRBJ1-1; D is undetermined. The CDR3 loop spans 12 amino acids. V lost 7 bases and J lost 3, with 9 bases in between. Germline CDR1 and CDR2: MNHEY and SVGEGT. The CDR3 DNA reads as TGTGCCAGCATGGAAGGCTACACTGAAGCTTTCTTT. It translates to CASMEGYTEAFF.

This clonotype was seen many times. CDR3 DNA sequence: TGTGCCAGCAGCGTAATTTCTAACACTGAAGCTTTCTTT. Translation: CASSVISNTEAFF. This chain uses TRBV9 with TRBJ1-1; no firm D call. V lost 1 base and J 2 bases, leaving 6 bases between the germline ends. Germline V gives CDR1 SGDLS, CDR2 YYNGEE. This CDR3 is built from 13 residues.

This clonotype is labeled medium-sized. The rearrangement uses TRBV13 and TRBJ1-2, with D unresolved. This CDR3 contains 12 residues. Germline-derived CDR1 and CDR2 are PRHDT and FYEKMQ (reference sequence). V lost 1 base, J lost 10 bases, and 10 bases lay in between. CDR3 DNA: TGTGCCAGCAGCTTAGAAGGATATAACTACACCTTC. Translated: CASSLEGYNYTF.

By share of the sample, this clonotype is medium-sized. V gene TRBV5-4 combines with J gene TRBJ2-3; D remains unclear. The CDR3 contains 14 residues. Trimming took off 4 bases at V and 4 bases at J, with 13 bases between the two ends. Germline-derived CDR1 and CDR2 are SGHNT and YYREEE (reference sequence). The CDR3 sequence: CASSTTPYSDTQYF. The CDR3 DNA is TGTGCCAGCAGCACAACCCCCTACTCAGATACGCAGTATTTT. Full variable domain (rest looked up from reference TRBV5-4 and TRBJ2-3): ETGVTQSPTHLIKTRGQQVTLRCSSQSGHNTVSWYQQALGQGPQFIFQYYREEENGRGNFPPRFSGLQFPNYSSELNVNALELDDSALYLCASSTTPYSDTQYFGPGTRLTVL.

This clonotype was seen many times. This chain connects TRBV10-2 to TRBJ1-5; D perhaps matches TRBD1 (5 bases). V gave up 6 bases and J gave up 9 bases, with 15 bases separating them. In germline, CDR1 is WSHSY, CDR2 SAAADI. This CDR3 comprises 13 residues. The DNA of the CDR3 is TGCGCCAGCAGGCGTGCGACGGGGACGCCCCAGCATTTT. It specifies CASRRATGTPQHF.

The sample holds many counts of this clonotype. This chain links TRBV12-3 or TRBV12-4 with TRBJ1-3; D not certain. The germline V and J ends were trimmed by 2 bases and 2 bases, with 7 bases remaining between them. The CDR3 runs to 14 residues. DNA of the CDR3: TGTGCCAGCAGTTTAACCGAGGCTGGAAACACCATATATTTT. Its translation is CASSLTEAGNTIYF.

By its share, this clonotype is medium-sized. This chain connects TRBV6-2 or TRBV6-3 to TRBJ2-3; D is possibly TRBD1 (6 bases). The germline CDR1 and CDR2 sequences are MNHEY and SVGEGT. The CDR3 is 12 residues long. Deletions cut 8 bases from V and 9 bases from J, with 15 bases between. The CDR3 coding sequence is TGTGCCAGCTCTGAGGGGGTCAAAACGCAGTATTTT. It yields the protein CASSEGVKTQYF.

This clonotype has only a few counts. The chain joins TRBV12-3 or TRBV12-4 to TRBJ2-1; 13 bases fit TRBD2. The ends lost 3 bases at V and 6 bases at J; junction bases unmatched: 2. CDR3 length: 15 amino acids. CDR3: CASSFTSGGANEQFF. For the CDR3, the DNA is TGTGCCAGCAGTTTTACTAGCGGGGGGGCCAATGAGCAGTTCTTC.

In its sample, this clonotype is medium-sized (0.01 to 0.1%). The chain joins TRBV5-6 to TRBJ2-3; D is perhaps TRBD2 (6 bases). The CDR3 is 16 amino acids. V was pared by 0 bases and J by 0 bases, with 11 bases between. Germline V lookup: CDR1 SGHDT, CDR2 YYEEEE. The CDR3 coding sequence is TGTGCCAGCAGCTTGGAGGTTAGCGGAAGCACAGATACGCAGTATTTT. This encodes CASSLEVSGSTDTQYF.

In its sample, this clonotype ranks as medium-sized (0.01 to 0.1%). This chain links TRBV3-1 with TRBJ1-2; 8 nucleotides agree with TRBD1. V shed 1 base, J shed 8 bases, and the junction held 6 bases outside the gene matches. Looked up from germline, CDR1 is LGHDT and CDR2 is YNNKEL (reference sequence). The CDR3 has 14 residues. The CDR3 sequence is CASSQGTGLKGYTF. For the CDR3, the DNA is TGTGCCAGCAGCCAAGGGACAGGGTTGAAGGGCTACACCTTC. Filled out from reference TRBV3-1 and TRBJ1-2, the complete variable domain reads DTAVSQTPKYLVTQMGNDKSIKCEQNLGHDTMYWYKQDSKKFLKIMFSYNNKELIINETVPNRFSPKSPDKAHLNLHINSLELGDSAVYFCASSQGTGLKGYTFGSGTRLTVV.

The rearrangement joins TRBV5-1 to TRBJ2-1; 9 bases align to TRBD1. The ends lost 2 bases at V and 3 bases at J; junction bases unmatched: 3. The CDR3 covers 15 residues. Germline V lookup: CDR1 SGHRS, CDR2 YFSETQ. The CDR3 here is CASSLGGQGYNEQFF. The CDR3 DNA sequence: TGCGCCAGCAGCTTAGGGGGACAGGGCTACAATGAGCAGTTCTTC. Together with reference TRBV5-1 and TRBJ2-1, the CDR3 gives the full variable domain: KAGVTQTPRYLIKTRGQQVTLSCSPISGHRSVSWYQQTPGQGLQFLFEYFSETQRNKGNFPGRFSGRQFSNSRSEMNVSTLELGDSALYLCASSLGGQGYNEQFFGPGTRLTVL.

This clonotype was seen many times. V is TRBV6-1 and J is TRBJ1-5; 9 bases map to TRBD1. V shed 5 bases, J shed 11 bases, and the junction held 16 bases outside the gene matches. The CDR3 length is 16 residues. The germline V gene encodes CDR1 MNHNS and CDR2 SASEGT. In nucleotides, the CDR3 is TGTGCCAGCAGTCCCGGGACAGGGAGCTTGGGGACGGCCCAGCATTTT. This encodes CASSPGTGSLGTAQHF.

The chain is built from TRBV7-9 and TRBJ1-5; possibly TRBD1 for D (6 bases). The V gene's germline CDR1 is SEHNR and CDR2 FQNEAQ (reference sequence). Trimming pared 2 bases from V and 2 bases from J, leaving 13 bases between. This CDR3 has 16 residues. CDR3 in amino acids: CASSLFPGDGNQPQHF. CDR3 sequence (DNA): TGTGCCAGCAGCTTATTTCCAGGGGATGGCAATCAGCCCCAGCATTTT.

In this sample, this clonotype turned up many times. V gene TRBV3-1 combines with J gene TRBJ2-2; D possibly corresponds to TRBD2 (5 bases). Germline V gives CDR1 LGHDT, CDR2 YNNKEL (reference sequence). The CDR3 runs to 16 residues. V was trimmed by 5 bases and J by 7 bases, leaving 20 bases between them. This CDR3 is CASSSKRVFLHGELFF. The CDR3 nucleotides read TGTGCCAGCAGCTCCAAGAGGGTTTTTCTCCACGGGGAGCTGTTTTTT.

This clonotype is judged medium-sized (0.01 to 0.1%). CDR3: CASSASGVGYTEAFF. In DNA form, the CDR3 reads TGTGCCAGCAGTGCGTCCGGGGTTGGGTACACTGAAGCTTTCTTT. The chain employs TRBV25-1 and TRBJ1-1; no reliable D call. Trimming stripped 4 bases from V and 3 bases from J, with 15 bases between. Germline-derived CDR1 and CDR2 are MGHDK and SYGVNS. The CDR3 is 15 amino acids. The full variable domain, rest sourced from reference TRBV25-1 and TRBJ1-1, is EADIYQTPRYLVIGTGKKITLECSQTMGHDKMYWYQQDPGMELHLIHYSYGVNSTEKGDLSSESTVSRIRTEHFPLTLESARPSHTSQYLCASSASGVGYTEAFFGQGTRLTVV.

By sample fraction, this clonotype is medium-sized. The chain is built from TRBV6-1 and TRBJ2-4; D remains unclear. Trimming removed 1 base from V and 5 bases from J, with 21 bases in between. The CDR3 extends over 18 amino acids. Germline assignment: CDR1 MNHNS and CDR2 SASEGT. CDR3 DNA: TGTGCCAGCAGTGAAGGTCCTTCGGATTTGGAAGACCAAAACATTCAGTACTTC. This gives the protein CASSEGPSDLEDQNIQYF.

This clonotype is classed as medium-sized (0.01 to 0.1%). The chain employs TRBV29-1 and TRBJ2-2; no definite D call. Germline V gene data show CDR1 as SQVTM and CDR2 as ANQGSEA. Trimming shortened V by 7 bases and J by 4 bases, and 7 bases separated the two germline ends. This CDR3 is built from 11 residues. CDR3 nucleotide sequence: TGCAGCGGGGTTGTCACCGGGGAGCTGTTTTTT. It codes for CSGVVTGELFF.

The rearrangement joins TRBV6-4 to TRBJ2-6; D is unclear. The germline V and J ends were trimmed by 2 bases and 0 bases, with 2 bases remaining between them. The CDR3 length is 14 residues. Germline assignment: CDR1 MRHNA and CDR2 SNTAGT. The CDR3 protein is CASSDNSGANVLTF. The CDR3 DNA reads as TGTGCCAGCAGTGACAACTCTGGGGCCAACGTCCTGACTTTC.

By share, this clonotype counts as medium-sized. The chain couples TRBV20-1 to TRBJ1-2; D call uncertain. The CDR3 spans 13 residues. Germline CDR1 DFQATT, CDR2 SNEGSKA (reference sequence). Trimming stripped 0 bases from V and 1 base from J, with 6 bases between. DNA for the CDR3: TGCAGTGCTAGAGAAACGGTTAACTATGGCTACACCTTC. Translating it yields CSARETVNYGYTF.